The 10 T cell receptor beta chains below all came from one sample that was sequenced in a study of chemoradiotherapy in HPV16-positive cancers. Only in-frame clones appear in the TCRdb table, and some are missing; sequencing was by immunoSEQ multiplex PCR. The sample lists more than 10,000 clones; around three quarters were seen once. This specimen was taken from a patient who underwent chemoradiotherapy. These receptors were collected from a human donor with HPV-associated anogenital cancer.

This rearrangement joins TRBV7-8 to TRBJ2-5; D is unclear. The CDR3 consists of 14 residues. Looked up from germline, CDR1 is SGHVS and CDR2 is FQNEAQ. Trimming stripped 0 bases from V and 2 bases from J, with 7 bases between. This CDR3 is CASSLADPQETQYF. The CDR3 nucleotides are TGTGCCAGCAGCTTAGCCGACCCACAAGAGACCCAGTACTTC.

The rearrangement joins TRBV5-6 to TRBJ1-6; TRBD1 matches 7 bases. CDR3 length: 15 amino acids. Germline V gene sequence: CDR1 SGHDT, CDR2 YYEEEE. The trim removed 0 bases at V and 9 bases at J, leaving 6 bases unmatched. The CDR3: CASSLGQGVGSPLHF. The CDR3 DNA reads TGTGCCAGCAGCTTGGGCCAGGGGGTCGGTTCACCCCTCCACTTT.

The chain employs TRBV6-1 and TRBJ1-5; no definite D call. Trimming took off 7 bases at V and 0 bases at J, with 10 bases between the two ends. The CDR3 runs to 14 residues. CDR1 and CDR2 from the germline V gene are MNHNS and SASEGT. The CDR3 DNA reads as TGTGCCAGCATGGATCTTACTAGCAATCAGCCCCAGCATTTT. Residues: CASMDLTSNQPQHF.

The chain recombines TRBV7-8 with TRBJ1-6; D call uncertain. Germline CDR1 is SGHVS and CDR2 is FQNEAQ. The CDR3 consists of 16 residues. Trimming removed 1 base from V and 0 bases from J, with 7 bases in between. Here the CDR3 reads CASSLVVSSYNSPLHF. CDR3 nucleotide sequence: TGTGCCAGCAGCTTAGTTGTGAGCTCCTATAATTCACCCCTCCACTTT.

This clone has a handful of counts. This chain joins TRBV19 and TRBJ1-2; D may be TRBD1 (5 bases). The CDR3 extends over 12 amino acids. CDR1 LNHDA and CDR2 SQIVND come from the germline V gene (reference sequence). V lost 2 bases and J lost 7, with 8 bases in between. The CDR3 DNA sequence: TGTGCCAGTAGTATAAGGGGCTCTGGCTACACCTTC. Its protein product is CASSIRGSGYTF.

The gene calls are TRBV19 and TRBJ1-3; D might be TRBD1 (5 bases). Trimming left V 5 bases short and J 1 base short, with 12 bases between. CDR1 and CDR2 (germline): LNHDA, SQIVND (reference sequence). The CDR3 contains 15 residues. The CDR3 region is CASSQIRGSGNTIYF. The CDR3 coding sequence is TGTGCCAGTAGTCAAATTAGGGGATCTGGAAACACCATATATTTT.

DNA for the CDR3: TGTGCCAGCAGCTTGGGGACATTACTCAAAGCCGGGGAGCTGTTTTTT. This encodes CASSLGTLLKAGELFF. The genes are TRBV5-4 and TRBJ2-2; weak D call: TRBD1 (5 bases). Germline V gene data show CDR1 as SGHNT and CDR2 as YYREEE (reference sequence). Trimming removed 0 bases at V and 6 bases at J, with 15 bases between. The CDR3 is 16 residues long.

This clone was observed a few times. The J gene is TRBJ1-1, the V gene TRBV18, with TRBD1 matching over 7 bases. V lost 5 bases to trimming and J lost 7 bases; unmatched junction nucleotides: 7. The CDR3 is 13 amino acids. CDR1 and CDR2 from the germline V gene are KGHSH and LQKENI. CDR3 sequence: CASSNRDSLEAFF. CDR3 coding DNA: TGTGCCAGCTCAAATCGGGACAGCCTTGAAGCTTTCTTT.

This sequence joins TRBV7-3 and TRBJ1-2, with D tentatively TRBD1 (5 bases). V dropped 2 bases and J dropped 4 bases, with 14 bases sitting between them. The CDR3 runs 15 residues. The V gene's germline CDR1 is SGHTA and CDR2 FQGTGA. CDR3 coding DNA: TGTGCCAGCAGCTTAGGGGCAGGGCCAAGCTATGGCTACACCTTC. Protein: CASSLGAGPSYGYTF. The whole variable domain, remainder taken from reference TRBV7-3 and TRBJ1-2, is GAGVSQTPSNKVTEKGKYVELRCDPISGHTALYWYRQSLGQGPEFLIYFQGTGAADDSGLPNDRFFAVRPEGSVSTLKIQRTERGDSAVYLCASSLGAGPSYGYTFGSGTRLTVV.

The chain has TRBV11-3 and TRBJ2-1, with 9 bases lining up with TRBD2. The CDR3 runs to 14 residues. The ends lost 8 bases at V and 5 bases at J; junction bases unmatched: 7. Germline loops: CDR1 SGHNT, CDR2 YENEEA. DNA for the CDR3: TGTGCCAGCTCTTCGACTAGCGGTAACAATGAGCAGTTCTTC. This gives the protein CASSSTSGNNEQFF.